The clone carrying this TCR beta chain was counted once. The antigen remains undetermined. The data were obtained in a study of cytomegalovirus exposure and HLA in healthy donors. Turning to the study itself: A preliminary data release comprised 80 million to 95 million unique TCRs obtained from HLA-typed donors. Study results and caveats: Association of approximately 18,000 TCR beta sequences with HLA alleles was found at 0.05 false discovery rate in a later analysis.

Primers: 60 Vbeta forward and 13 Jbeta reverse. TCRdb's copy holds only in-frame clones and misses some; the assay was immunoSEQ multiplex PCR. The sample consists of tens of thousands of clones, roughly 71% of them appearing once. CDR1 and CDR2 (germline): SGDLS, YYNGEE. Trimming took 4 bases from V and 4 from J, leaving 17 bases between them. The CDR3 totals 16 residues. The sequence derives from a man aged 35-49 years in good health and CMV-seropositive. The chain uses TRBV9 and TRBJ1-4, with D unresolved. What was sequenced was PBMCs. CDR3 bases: TGTGCCAGCAGCCCGATAGAGGGTTTTAGTAATGAAAAACTGTTTTTT. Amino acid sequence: CASSPIEGFSNEKLFF.